This record covers a single T cell receptor (beta chain). Libraries were prepared by immunoSEQ multiplex PCR; TCRdb keeps only in-frame clonotypes and omits some of them. The sample consists of 600,000 to 700,000 clones, roughly 73% of them appearing once. This sample stems from a study of shared clonotypes between healthy human individuals. Only Caucasian adults living in Nashville, Tennessee served as donors. Germline CDR1 reads SQVTM; CDR2 reads ANQGSEA. V lost 5 bases, J lost 2 bases, and 4 bases stayed unmatched. The CDR3 is 14 amino acids. The sample comprised memory CD4+ T cells sorted from blood. The subset here: CD45RA-negative fraction. The chain uses TRBV29-1 and TRBJ2-1; 9 nucleotides match TRBD1. This TCR came from a woman aged 30 to 39 in good health. The CDR3 nucleotides are TGCAGCGTTTCCGGGACAGGGACCTACAATGAGCAGTTCTTC. This translates into CSVSGTGTYNEQFF.